The clone carrying this T cell receptor (beta chain) has a single count. Germline lookup yields CDR1 SGHRS and CDR2 YFSETQ. The V and J ends lost 3 bases and 4 bases respectively, with 8 bases between them. The CDR3 covers 13 residues. Method: immunoSEQ multiplex PCR; TCRdb's copy keeps in-frame clones and lacks some. The table has just under 60,000 clones, around 90% seen once. The sample originates from a study of control samples from healthy donors and cancer patients. The source material was PBMCs. V usage is TRBV5-1 and J usage is TRBJ1-5; D unclear. This clonotype was sampled from a man in his forties with colorectal cancer. CDR3 coding DNA: TGCGCCAGCAGCTCTTCCTTTAATCAGCCCCAGCATTTT. This translates into CASSSSFNQPQHF. Supplemented by reference TRBV5-1 and TRBJ1-5, the full variable domain reads KAGVTQTPRYLIKTRGQQVTLSCSPISGHRSVSWYQQTPGQGLQFLFEYFSETQRNKGNFPGRFSGRQFSNSRSEMNVSTLELGDSALYLCASSSSFNQPQHFGDGTRLSIL.